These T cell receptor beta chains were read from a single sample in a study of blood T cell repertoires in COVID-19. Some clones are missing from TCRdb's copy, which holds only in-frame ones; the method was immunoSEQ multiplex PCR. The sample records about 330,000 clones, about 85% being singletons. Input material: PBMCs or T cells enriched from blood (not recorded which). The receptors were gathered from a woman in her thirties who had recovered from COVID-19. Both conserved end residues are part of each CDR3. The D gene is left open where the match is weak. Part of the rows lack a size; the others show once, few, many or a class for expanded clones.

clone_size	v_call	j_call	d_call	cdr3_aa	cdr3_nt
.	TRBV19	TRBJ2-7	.	CASSMVGGPSSYEQYF	TGTGCCAGTAGTATGGTTGGGGGCCCAAGCTCCTACGAGCAGTACTTC
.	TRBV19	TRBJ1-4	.	CASSIVSREKLFF	TGTGCCAGTAGTATAGTTAGTCGAGAAAAACTGTTTTTT
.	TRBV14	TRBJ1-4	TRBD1	CASSPGQRWREKLFF	TGTGCCAGCAGCCCGGGACAGCGGTGGCGTGAAAAACTGTTTTTT
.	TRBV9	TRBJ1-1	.	CASSIGQTYTEAFF	TGTGCCAGCAGCATCGGACAGACTTACACTGAAGCTTTCTTT
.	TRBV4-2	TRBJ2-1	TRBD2	CASSPGLAGAPGREQFF	TGTGCCAGCAGCCCGGGACTAGCGGGGGCGCCCGGTCGTGAGCAGTTCTTC
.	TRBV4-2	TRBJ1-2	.	CASSQDEAGYYGYTF	TGTGCCAGCAGCCAAGATGAGGCCGGCTACTATGGCTACACCTTC
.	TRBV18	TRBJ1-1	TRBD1	CASSPRTGYAEAFF	TGTGCCAGCTCCCCACGGACAGGGTACGCTGAAGCTTTCTTT
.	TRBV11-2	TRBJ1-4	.	CASSLTGWANEKLFF	TGTGCCAGCAGCCTAACAGGGTGGGCTAATGAAAAACTGTTTTTT
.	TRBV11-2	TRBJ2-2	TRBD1	CASRKPGTGNTGELFF	TGTGCCAGCAGAAAACCCGGGACAGGGAACACCGGGGAGCTGTTTTTT
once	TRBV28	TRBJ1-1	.	CASSFALGIGAGLAGTFF	.
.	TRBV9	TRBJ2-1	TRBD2	CASSGGLNNEQFF	TGTGCCAGTAGCGGGGGGCTCAACAATGAGCAGTTCTTC
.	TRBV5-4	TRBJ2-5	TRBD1	CASSLAKGAETQYF	TGTGCCAGCAGCTTGGCCAAGGGGGCAGAGACCCAGTACTTC
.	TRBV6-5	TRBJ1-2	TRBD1	CASSLGTGANYGYTF	TGTGCCAGCAGTTTGGGGACAGGGGCTAACTATGGCTACACCTTC
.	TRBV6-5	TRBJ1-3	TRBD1	CASSGTGLSGNTIYF	TGTGCCAGCAGCGGGACAGGTTTGTCTGGAAACACCATATATTTT
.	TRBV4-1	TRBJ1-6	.	CASSWAGQDSPLHF	TGCGCCAGCAGTTGGGCAGGGCAGGATTCACCCCTCCACTTT
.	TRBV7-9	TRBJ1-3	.	CASSLIGAGTSGNTIYF	TGTGCCAGCAGCTTAATTGGGGCAGGAACCTCTGGAAACACCATATATTTT
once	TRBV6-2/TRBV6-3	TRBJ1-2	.	CASSYVTGKYGYTF	TGTGCCAGCAGTTATGTCACAGGGAAGTATGGCTACACCTTC
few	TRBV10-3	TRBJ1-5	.	CAISEDSTQPQHF	TGTGCCATCAGTGAGGACAGCACACAGCCCCAGCATTTT
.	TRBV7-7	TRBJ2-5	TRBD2	CASSTGLEETQYF	TGTGCTAGCAGCACGGGACTAGAAGAGACCCAGTACTTC
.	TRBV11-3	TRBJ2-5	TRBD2	CASSVTSGGSETQYF	TGTGCCAGCAGCGTGACTAGCGGGGGGTCAGAGACCCAGTACTTC
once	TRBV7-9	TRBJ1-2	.	CASSFTRNYGYTF	TGTGCCAGCAGCTTCACCCGGAACTATGGCTACACCTTC
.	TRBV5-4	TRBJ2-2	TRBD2	CASSGRGTSGNTGELFF	TGTGCCAGCAGCGGCCGCGGGACTAGCGGAAACACCGGGGAGCTGTTTTTT
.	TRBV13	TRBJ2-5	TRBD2	CASSLAAGGYQETQYF	TGTGCCAGCAGCTTAGCTGCGGGGGGGTATCAAGAGACCCAGTACTTC
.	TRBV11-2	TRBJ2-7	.	CASSRTSTSAYEQYF	TGTGCCAGCAGCCGCACCTCGACTTCTGCCTACGAGCAGTACTTC
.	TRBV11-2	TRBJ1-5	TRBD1	CASSRQGYNQPQHF	TGTGCCAGCAGCCGACAGGGATACAATCAGCCCCAGCATTTT
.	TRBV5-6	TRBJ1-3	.	CASSFRTFPFSGNTIYF	TGTGCCAGCAGCTTTCGGACATTCCCATTCTCTGGAAACACCATATATTTT
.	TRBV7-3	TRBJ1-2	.	CASRQGILDGYTF	TGTGCCAGCAGACAGGGTATTTTGGATGGCTACACCTTC
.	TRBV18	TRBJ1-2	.	CASSPPGGGIYGYTF	TGTGCCAGCTCACCACCGGGAGGGGGAATCTATGGCTACACCTTC
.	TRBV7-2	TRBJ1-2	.	CASSTPPTANYGYTF	TGTGCCAGCAGCACGCCCCCCACAGCTAACTATGGCTACACCTTC
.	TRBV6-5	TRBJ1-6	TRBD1	CASIDRVSPLHF	TGTGCCAGCATAGACAGGGTCTCACCCCTCCACTTT
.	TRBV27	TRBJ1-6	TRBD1	CASSLGTGANSPLHF	TGTGCCAGCAGTCTTGGGACAGGGGCGAATTCACCCCTCCACTTT
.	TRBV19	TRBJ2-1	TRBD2	CASRLTSETNYNEQFF	TGTGCCAGTAGACTGACTAGCGAGACTAACTACAATGAGCAGTTCTTC
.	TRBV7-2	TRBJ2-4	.	CASSLVSAGGNIQYF	TGTGCCAGCAGCTTAGTTTCGGCAGGGGGGAACATTCAGTACTTC
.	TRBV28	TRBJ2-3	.	CASRGVRGTDTQYF	TGTGCCAGCAGAGGGGTCAGGGGCACAGATACGCAGTATTTT
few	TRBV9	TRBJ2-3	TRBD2	CASSAGLATDTQYF	TGTGCCAGCAGCGCGGGACTAGCGACCGATACGCAGTATTTT
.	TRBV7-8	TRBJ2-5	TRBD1	CASSFTDRGGETQYF	TGTGCCAGCAGCTTCACGGACAGGGGTGGAGAGACCCAGTACTTC
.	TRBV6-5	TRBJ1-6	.	CASSYDVGTTNSPLHF	TGTGCCAGCAGTTATGACGTCGGGACAACCAATTCACCCCTCCACTTT
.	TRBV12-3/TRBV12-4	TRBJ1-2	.	CASARSEDYGYTF	TGTGCCTCTGCTAGGTCAGAAGATTATGGCTACACCTTC
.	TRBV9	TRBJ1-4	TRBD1	CASSVRPGTGNEKLFF	TGTGCCAGCAGCGTAAGACCCGGGACAGGGAATGAAAAACTGTTTTTT
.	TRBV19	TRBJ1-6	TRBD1	CASTDPGTEGFNSPLHF	TGTGCCAGTACCGACCCCGGGACAGAGGGGTTTAATTCACCCCTCCACTTT
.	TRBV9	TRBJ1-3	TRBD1	CASSVVPQGQGSGNTIYF	TGTGCCAGCAGCGTAGTGCCCCAGGGACAGGGTTCCGGAAACACCATATATTTT
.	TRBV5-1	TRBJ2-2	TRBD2	CASSWASGDNTGELFF	TGCGCCAGCAGCTGGGCGAGCGGGGATAACACCGGGGAGCTGTTTTTT
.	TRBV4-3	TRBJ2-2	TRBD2	CASSQDWGGNTGELFF	TGCGCCAGCAGCCAAGATTGGGGGGGGAACACCGGGGAGCTGTTTTTT
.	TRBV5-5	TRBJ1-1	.	CASSLTGDTEAFF	TGTGCCAGCAGCCTCACAGGAGACACTGAAGCTTTCTTT
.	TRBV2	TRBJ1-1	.	CASSQGMNTEAFF	TGTGCCAGCAGTCAGGGGATGAACACTGAAGCTTTCTTT